The next 20 T cell receptor beta chains were all read from a single sample in a study of T cell responses to AZD1222 COVID-19 vaccine. Generated by immunoSEQ multiplex PCR, the TCRdb table keeps only in-frame clones and is missing some. The table includes about 57,000 clones, 86% detected once. This specimen was peripheral blood, taken on day 0 of AZD1222 vaccination. These receptors came from an adult in good health.

The chain's CDR3 is CASSDGALGETQYF. Here the CDR3 DNA reads TGTGCCAGCAGTGATGGGGCACTAGGGGAGACCCAGTACTTC. The V and J genes are TRBV2 and TRBJ2-5; the D gene could be TRBD1 or TRBD2 (5 bases each). The CDR3 is made up of 14 amino acids. Trimming left V 3 bases short and J 5 bases short, with 13 bases between. Per germline, CDR1 SNHLY and CDR2 FYNNEI.

The chain joins TRBV27 to TRBJ2-7; 10 bases line up with TRBD1. With 6 bases clipped from V and 7 bases from J, the junction kept 12 bases outside the gene matches. Germline CDR1 MNHEY, CDR2 SMNVEV (reference sequence). The CDR3 runs 15 residues. The chain's CDR3 is CASSPTGTGAWEQYF. For the CDR3, the DNA is TGTGCCAGCAGCCCCACCGGGACAGGGGCGTGGGAGCAGTACTTC.

This clone was found once. This sequence joins TRBV5-1 and TRBJ2-7; D is unclear. The CDR3 consists of 13 residues. Germline-derived CDR1 and CDR2 are SGHRS and YFSETQ. Trimming removed 4 bases at V and 0 bases at J, with 8 bases between. CDR3 nucleotide sequence: TGCGCCAGCAGCGACGGAAGCTCCTACGAGCAGTACTTC. It codes for CASSDGSSYEQYF.

The rearrangement uses TRBV15 and TRBJ2-5; 7 positions agree with TRBD2. The CDR3 runs to 15 residues. V lost 3 bases to trimming and J lost 5 bases; unmatched junction nucleotides: 9. Looked up from germline, CDR1 is LNHNV and CDR2 is YYDKDF (reference sequence). This CDR3 reads CATSRERDPAETQYF. The CDR3 region has the DNA TGTGCCACCAGCAGGGAGCGGGACCCCGCCGAGACCCAGTACTTC.

The chain links TRBV28 to TRBJ1-1, with TRBD1 identical over 7 bases. The CDR3 runs 14 residues. Germline values: CDR1 MDHEN, CDR2 SYDVKM. V dropped 3 bases and J dropped 2; count of bases not matched to a gene: 3. CDR3 bases: TGTGCCAGCAGTTTGTGGGACAGAAACACTGAAGCTTTCTTT. Its protein is CASSLWDRNTEAFF.

This sequence joins TRBV24-1 and TRBJ2-1; 11 bases fit TRBD1. Per germline, CDR1 KGHDR and CDR2 SFDVKD. After removal of 1 base from V and 6 bases from J, the junction contained 1 base not matched to a gene. The CDR3 runs to 15 residues. The CDR3 region has the DNA TGTGCCACCAGTGATTTTGGGACAGGGGGCAATGAGCAGTTCTTC. Its translation: CATSDFGTGGNEQFF.

This clone was counted a few times. The chain combines TRBV6-5 with TRBJ1-1; 9 positions agree with TRBD1. The CDR3 runs 15 residues. The junction had 8 bases not matched to a gene; V was cut back by 4 bases and J by 5 bases. Germline-derived CDR1 and CDR2 are MNHEY and SVGAGI. CDR3 sequence (DNA): TGTGCCAGCAGTTTGGGACAGGGTTTCCGGACTGAAGCTTTCTTT. Translation: CASSLGQGFRTEAFF.

This clone was counted a single time. The chain recombines TRBV29-1 with TRBJ2-3; TRBD2 matches 10 bases. Germline V gene sequence: CDR1 SQVTM, CDR2 ANQGSEA. Germline trimming cut 4 bases from V and 7 bases from J; bases unmatched to any gene: 14. CDR3 length: 16 residues. Here the CDR3 DNA reads TGCAGCGTTGCATCAGCTAGCGGGAGTTCATGGTATACGCAGTATTTT. Its protein is CSVASASGSSWYTQYF.

This chain links TRBV7-3 with TRBJ2-1; D gene uncertain. CDR1 and CDR2 (germline): SGHTA, FQGTGA. CDR3 length: 15 amino acids. Trimming shortened V by 4 bases and J by 0 bases, and 10 bases separated the two germline ends. CDR3 coding DNA: TGTGCCAGCAGCTCCCAACAAAGCTCCTACAATGAGCAGTTCTTC. Translation gives CASSSQQSSYNEQFF.

This clone was seen only once. J is TRBJ1-1 and V is TRBV30, with 8 positions matching TRBD1. Germline V gene data show CDR1 as GTSNPN and CDR2 as SVGIG (reference sequence). The trim removed 2 bases at V and 4 bases at J, leaving 3 bases unmatched. CDR3 length: 13 amino acids. For the CDR3, the DNA is TGTGCCTGGAGTTATACAGGGGGCACTGAAGCTTTCTTT. Protein sequence: CAWSYTGGTEAFF.

The chain links TRBV7-2 to TRBJ2-4; no clear D gene. CDR1 is SGHTA and CDR2 is FQGNSA in the germline V gene. The germline V and J ends were trimmed by 5 bases and 7 bases, with 9 bases remaining between them. The CDR3 is made up of 12 amino acids. The CDR3 bases are TGTGCCAGCAGCCTCAGTGGTAACATTCAGTACTTC. It is translated as CASSLSGNIQYF.

The chain links TRBV6-5 to TRBJ2-3; the D gene is possibly TRBD2 (6 bases). CDR1 is MNHEY and CDR2 is SVGAGI in the germline V gene. Trimming removed 4 bases at V and 3 bases at J, with 14 bases between. CDR3 size: 15 residues. CDR3 sequence reads: CASSSNTEGTDTQYF. CDR3 nucleotides: TGTGCCAGCAGTTCTAACACGGAGGGTACAGATACGCAGTATTTT.

J is TRBJ1-1 and V is TRBV30, with TRBD1 matching 9 bases. The CDR3 loop spans 13 amino acids. The junction had 3 bases not matched to a gene; V was cut back by 2 bases and J by 5 bases. From germline, CDR1 is GTSNPN and CDR2 SVGIG (reference sequence). CDR3 DNA sequence: TGTGCCTGGAGTTGGGACAGGGAGACTGAAGCTTTCTTT. Its translation: CAWSWDRETEAFF.

The gene calls are TRBV5-6 and TRBJ1-1, with no clear D. Trimming removed 6 bases at V and 1 base at J, with 4 bases between. The CDR3 totals 11 residues. Germline V gene data show CDR1 as SGHDT and CDR2 as YYEEEE. CDR3 sequence: CASTANTEAFF. CDR3 coding DNA: TGTGCCAGCACCGCGAACACTGAAGCTTTCTTT.

The gene calls are TRBV16 and TRBJ1-1; TRBD1 might be the D (5 bases). The CDR3 runs 15 residues. Trimming stripped 4 bases from V and 4 bases from J, with 16 bases between. Germline loops: CDR1 KGHSY, CDR2 FQNENV. In DNA form, the CDR3 reads TGTGCCAGCAGCCCTGTCACGGGGGGAGGCACTGAAGCTTTCTTT. It encodes CASSPVTGGGTEAFF.

V is TRBV30 and J is TRBJ1-1; unclear D gene. Germline CDR1 and CDR2: GTSNPN and SVGIG (reference sequence). The length of the CDR3 is 12 residues. Trimming pared 4 bases from V and 6 bases from J, leaving 12 bases between. As DNA, the CDR3 is TGTGCCTGGATATCTTTTACAGCTGAAGCTTTCTTT. Protein: CAWISFTAEAFF.

CDR3 region: CASSPQDREDQPQHF. The CDR3 coding sequence is TGTGCCAGCAGCCCGCAGGACAGGGAGGATCAGCCCCAGCATTTT. J is TRBJ1-5 and V is TRBV28; 8 positions agree with TRBD1. CDR1 is MDHEN and CDR2 is SYDVKM in the germline V gene. The CDR3 covers 15 residues. J gave up 5 bases and V 6 bases, and 9 bases lay outside the gene matches.

This clone was picked up a small number of times. V is TRBV5-6 and J is TRBJ1-1, with D uncertain. Trimming stripped 4 bases from V and 3 bases from J, with 7 bases between. This CDR3 contains 12 residues. Germline loops: CDR1 SGHDT, CDR2 YYEEEE. CDR3 sequence reads: CASSLVDTEAFF. The CDR3 DNA reads TGTGCCAGCAGCCTGGTCGACACTGAAGCTTTCTTT.

This chain links TRBV11-3 with TRBJ2-1; 9 bases fit TRBD1. The CDR3 extends over 14 amino acids. V trimming: 4 bases; J trimming: 5 bases; junction bases outside the gene matches: 3. Germline-derived CDR1 and CDR2 are SGHNT and YENEEA. CDR3 sequence: CASSSRDRDNEQFF. The CDR3 DNA follows: TGTGCCAGCAGCTCCCGGGACAGGGACAATGAGCAGTTCTTC.

This clone was counted between two and nine times. J is TRBJ2-3 and V is TRBV19; a weak D match, TRBD2 (5 bases). CDR3 length: 15 amino acids. Germline V gene lookup returns CDR1 LNHDA and CDR2 SQIVND (reference sequence). Trimming took 5 bases from V and 1 from J, leaving 13 bases between them. CDR3 sequence (DNA): TGTGCCAGTAGTCCTGCGGGCCGGGGCACAGATACGCAGTATTTT. It is translated as CASSPAGRGTDTQYF.